This T cell receptor beta chain derives from a study of blood T cells in healthy people across ages. Next came a second PCR, run for about 6 to 12 cycles, which used a sample-barcoded 5' primer along with a J-beta primer mix. TCRdb used MiXCR to reprocess the 5' RACE reads, holding one entry per CDR3 protein. The table includes approximately 1.5 million distinct CDR3 sequences, about 31% detected once. CDR1 is SQVTM, CDR2 ANQGSEA, per germline. V was pared by 6 bases and J by 0 bases, with 5 bases of the junction left unmatched. The CDR3 runs to 15 residues. This clonotype was seen more than once but under ten times.

The J gene is TRBJ2-1, the V gene TRBV29-1; 10 bases fit TRBD2. The receptor was derived from a woman aged 30 to 39 in good health. Sequences were obtained from blood. The DNA of the CDR3 is TGCAGCGTCGCACTAGCGGGACTCTCCTACAATGAGCAGTTCTTC. Its translation: CSVALAGLSYNEQFF.